This TCR beta chain originates from a study of cytomegalovirus exposure and HLA in healthy donors. Profiled with immunoSEQ multiplex PCR; TCRdb holds only in-frame clones, not every one. The sample has around 130,000 clones, about nine tenths seen once. Details on this clone: Its antigen is unknown.

Separation from the approximately 670-subject first cohort characterized the approximately 130-subject validation cohort, to which the donors belonged. CDR3 length equals 14 residues. Losses at the gene ends were 4 bases for V and 4 bases for J; bases not matched to a gene: 6. In germline, CDR1 is SGHKS, CDR2 YYEKEE (reference sequence). Study-wide findings and caveats: Subsequent analysis found a tendency for first-cohort TCR clusters to co-occur within the 95 to 150 validation repertoires. The classifier reportedly diagnosed cytomegalovirus status with high sensitivity and specificity. The dataset shows that most TCR sequences were rare, while some public TCRs occurred in many donors.

Sequencing input: PBMCs. The origin of this receptor is a man aged 25 to 40 in good health and CMV-seronegative. V gene TRBV5-5 combines with J gene TRBJ2-5; TRBD2 aligns across 8 bases. The CDR3 DNA sequence: TGTGCCAGCAGCCCGGGGGGGGTGTTAGAGACCCAGTACTTC. Amino acids: CASSPGGVLETQYF.